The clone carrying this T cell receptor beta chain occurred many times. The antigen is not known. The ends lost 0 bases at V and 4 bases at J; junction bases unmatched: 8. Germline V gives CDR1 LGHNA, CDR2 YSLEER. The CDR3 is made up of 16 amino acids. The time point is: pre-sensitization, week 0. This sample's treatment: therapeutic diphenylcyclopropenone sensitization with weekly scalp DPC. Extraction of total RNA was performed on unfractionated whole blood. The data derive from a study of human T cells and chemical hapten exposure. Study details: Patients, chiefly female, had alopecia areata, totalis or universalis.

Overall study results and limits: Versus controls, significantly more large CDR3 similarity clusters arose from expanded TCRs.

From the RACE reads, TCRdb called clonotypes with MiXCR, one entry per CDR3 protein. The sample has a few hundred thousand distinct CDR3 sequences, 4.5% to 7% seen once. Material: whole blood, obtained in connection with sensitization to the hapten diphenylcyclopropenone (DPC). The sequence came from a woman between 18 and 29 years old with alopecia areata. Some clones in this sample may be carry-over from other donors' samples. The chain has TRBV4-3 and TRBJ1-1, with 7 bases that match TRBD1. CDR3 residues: CASSQEIGQGGTEAFF. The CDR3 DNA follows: TGCGCCAGCAGCCAAGAAATCGGTCAGGGGGGCACTGAAGCTTTCTTT.